The 7 T cell receptor beta chains below were found in one sample sequenced in a study of cytomegalovirus exposure and HLA in healthy donors. Use of 60 Vbeta and 13 Jbeta primers characterized the PCR. The assay was immunoSEQ multiplex PCR, and TCRdb's table has in-frame clones only and misses some. Here the sample spans 100,000 to 150,000 clones, roughly two thirds being singletons. Input material: PBMCs. The receptors stem from a man aged 25-45 years in good health and CMV-seropositive.

The chain carries TRBV5-6 and TRBJ2-3; 7 bases map to TRBD1. Trimming cost V 0 bases and J 7 bases; bases outside gene matches: 8. CDR3 length equals 15 residues. Germline V gene lookup returns CDR1 SGHDT and CDR2 YYEEEE. CDR3 amino acids: CASSLGQGVGHTQYF. In nucleotides, the CDR3 is TGTGCCAGCAGCTTGGGTCAGGGGGTCGGTCATACGCAGTATTTT.

The J gene is TRBJ2-7, the V gene TRBV27; possible D gene TRBD1, 6 bases. CDR3 length: 15 residues. Trimming cost V 0 bases and J 3 bases, with 12 bases left between them. The germline V gene encodes CDR1 MNHEY and CDR2 SMNVEV (reference sequence). The CDR3 protein is CASSLSAGANYEQYF. The CDR3 region has the DNA TGTGCCAGCAGTTTATCGGCAGGGGCGAACTACGAGCAGTACTTC.

The chain has TRBV6-5 and TRBJ2-2, with TRBD1 identical over 8 bases. The CDR3 contains 12 residues. The V segment lost 2 bases and the J segment 14 bases; nucleotides outside the gene matches: 4. Germline-derived CDR1 and CDR2 are MNHEY and SVGAGI. In DNA, the CDR3 is TGTGCCAGCAGTTACGTCAGGGGGCATCTGTTTTTT. The encoded protein is CASSYVRGHLFF.

V is TRBV5-6 and J is TRBJ2-1, with D possibly matching TRBD1 (6 bases). This CDR3 spans 17 amino acids. V shed 4 bases and J shed 6 bases, with 23 bases lying between them. CDR1 is SGHDT and CDR2 is YYEEEE in the germline V gene. CDR3 sequence reads: CASSRNGQLIRSNEQFF. Here the CDR3 DNA reads TGTGCCAGCAGCAGGAACGGACAGCTAATTCGGTCCAATGAGCAGTTCTTC.

The chain uses TRBV6-5 and TRBJ2-5, with 9 bases aligning to TRBD1. Trimming took 5 bases from V and 5 from J; bases not matched to a gene: 6. CDR3 length: 14 amino acids. The germline CDR1 and CDR2 sequences are MNHEY and SVGAGI. The CDR3 bases are TGTGCCAGCAGTCCACAGGGGGCAGGGGAGACCCAGTACTTC. This encodes CASSPQGAGETQYF.

The genes are TRBV5-4 and TRBJ2-1; 9 nucleotides align to TRBD2. The CDR3 is made up of 15 amino acids. Germline V lookup: CDR1 SGHNT, CDR2 YYREEE (reference sequence). The ends lost 6 bases at V and 9 bases at J; junction bases unmatched: 13. CDR3 region: CASTRVAGVGSEQFF. DNA for the CDR3: TGTGCCAGCACCCGTGTAGCGGGAGTAGGAAGTGAGCAGTTCTTC.

This chain uses TRBV19 with TRBJ2-7; 7 nucleotides agree with TRBD1. J gave up 6 bases and V 9 bases, and 17 bases lay outside the gene matches. The CDR3 runs 15 residues. Germline lookup yields CDR1 LNHDA and CDR2 SQIVND (reference sequence). The CDR3 spells CASQNLTGEKPEQYF. Written as DNA, the CDR3 is TGTGCCAGCCAAAATCTTACAGGGGAAAAACCCGAGCAGTACTTC.